This is a list of T cell receptor beta chains from one sample in a study of T cell responses to AZD1222 COVID-19 vaccine. Some clones are missing from TCRdb's copy, which holds only in-frame ones; the method was immunoSEQ multiplex PCR. The sample shows about 170,000 clones, about nine tenths of them seen only once. The sequencing used peripheral blood, collected on day 0 of AZD1222 vaccination. These receptor sequences come from an adult in good health. Each CDR3 is given with its conserved first and last residue. The D gene is left open where the match is weak. Rows give clone size only sometimes, using once, few, many, or a class for an expanded clone.

clone_size	d_call	v_call	j_call	cdr3_nt	cdr3_aa
.	TRBD2	TRBV5-1	TRBJ2-2	TGCGCCAGCAGCTCCCGAACGGGGGGACCCGGGGAGCTGTTTTTT	CASSSRTGGPGELFF
.	TRBD1	TRBV14	TRBJ1-6	TGTGCCAGCAGCCCCGGACAGGGTTATAATTCACCCCTCCACTTT	CASSPGQGYNSPLHF
few	.	TRBV4-2	TRBJ1-2	TGTGCCAGCAGCCCGCGGATGGGGGAACTCAGACCGAGTGGCTACACCTTC	CASSPRMGELRPSGYTF
once	TRBD1	TRBV7-2	TRBJ2-7	TGTGCCAGCAGCTTAGGGGTCCCGGGGACAGGGGCCTACGAGCAGTACTTC	CASSLGVPGTGAYEQYF
.	TRBD1	TRBV4-2	TRBJ1-1	TGTGCCAGCAGCCGGGGACAGGGGTACACTGAAGCTTTCTTT	CASSRGQGYTEAFF
.	TRBD1	TRBV15	TRBJ2-5	TGTGCCACCAGCAGAGCGGGACAGGGTTACGAGACCCAGTACTTC	CATSRAGQGYETQYF
.	TRBD2	TRBV7-8	TRBJ2-3	TGTGCCAGCAGCTGGCCGACTAGCGGGGGGGCTATTGGCGATACGCAGTATTTT	CASSWPTSGGAIGDTQYF
once	TRBD1	TRBV4-2	TRBJ1-3	TGTGCCACCTGGGACAGGGCGGGACAGCTGTTAGGAAACACCATATATTTT	CATWDRAGQLLGNTIYF
.	.	TRBV11-1	TRBJ1-3	TGTGCCAGCAGTTCAAAGGGCTACTCTGGAAACACCATATATTTT	CASSSKGYSGNTIYF
.	.	TRBV10-3	TRBJ1-3	TGTGCCATCAGTGACCCCCGCGCTGGAAACACCATATATTTT	CAISDPRAGNTIYF
.	.	TRBV4-1	TRBJ2-1	TGCGCCAGCAGCCAAGTGTTCGACAGTAATGAGCAGTTCTTC	CASSQVFDSNEQFF
.	TRBD1	TRBV27	TRBJ2-1	TGTGCCAGCAGTTCAGACAGGGACAATGAGCAGTTCTTC	CASSSDRDNEQFF
.	.	TRBV6-4	TRBJ2-5	TGTGCCAGCAGTATAGGACCTCAAGAGACCCAGTACTTC	CASSIGPQETQYF
.	TRBD1	TRBV7-3	TRBJ2-7	TGTGCCAGCAGCCTCCGGGACAGGGATGTCGACGAGCAGTACTTC	CASSLRDRDVDEQYF
.	.	TRBV6-5	TRBJ1-1	TGTGCCAGCAGTTATGGGGGGTCCACTGAAGCTTTCTTT	CASSYGGSTEAFF
.	TRBD1	TRBV4-3	TRBJ1-2	TGCGCCAGCAGCCAGGACATACGGACAGGGGGAAACTATGGCTACACCTTC	CASSQDIRTGGNYGYTF
.	.	TRBV12-3/TRBV12-4	TRBJ1-2	TGTGCCAGCAGTTTATCTGGTATCGATGGCTACACCTTC	CASSLSGIDGYTF
.	TRBD2	TRBV5-4	TRBJ2-5	TGTGCCAGCAGCTTGCAGCGGGGGGGCGTAGGGACCCAGTACTTC	CASSLQRGGVGTQYF
.	TRBD1	TRBV12-3/TRBV12-4	TRBJ1-6	TGTGCCACACGACAGGGCAGTTCACCCCTCCACTTT	CATRQGSSPLHF
.	.	TRBV4-3	TRBJ2-2	TGCGCCAGCAGCCAAGATATCCCCGGACCGAGCCGGGAGCTGTTTTTT	CASSQDIPGPSRELFF
once	.	TRBV3-1/TRBV3-2	TRBJ2-3	TGTGCCAGCAGCCAAGGATCGCGTGATACGCAGTATTTT	CASSQGSRDTQYF
.	TRBD1	TRBV7-8	TRBJ1-3	TGTGCCAGCAGACCTGGACAGGGGAGCAACACCATATATTTT	CASRPGQGSNTIYF
once	.	TRBV7-9	TRBJ2-5	TGTGCCAGCAGCTTAGGCGCAGGGGAGGTGGAGACCCAGTACTTC	CASSLGAGEVETQYF
.	.	TRBV11-2	TRBJ2-4	TGTGCCAGCAGGCCCGTAGCGGACCTAGCCAAAAACATTCAGTACTTC	CASRPVADLAKNIQYF
.	TRBD1	TRBV5-7	TRBJ2-2	TGTGCCAGCAGCCCCGACAGGGTTTTTGACACCGGGGAGCTGTTTTTT	CASSPDRVFDTGELFF
.	.	TRBV3-1/TRBV3-2	TRBJ1-2	TGTGCCAGCAGCCAAGATACGGCCCATGGCTACACCTTC	CASSQDTAHGYTF
.	.	TRBV2	TRBJ1-2	TGTGCCAGCAGTACATCTCAGGGTTATGGCTACACCTTC	CASSTSQGYGYTF
.	.	TRBV19	TRBJ1-5	TGTGCCACCCCGGGAGGGGGTCATCAGCCCCAGCATTTT	CATPGGGHQPQHF
.	TRBD1	TRBV7-2	TRBJ2-2	TGTGCCAGCAGCTGGACAGGGACCGGGGAGCTGTTTTTT	CASSWTGTGELFF
.	TRBD2	TRBV19	TRBJ2-2	TGTGCCAGTAAGGGACTATATAACACCGGGGAGCTGTTTTTT	CASKGLYNTGELFF
.	.	TRBV7-3	TRBJ2-3	TGTGCCAGCAGCTTAAGAGGGGCGGGCACAGATACGCAGTATTTT	CASSLRGAGTDTQYF
.	.	TRBV6-5	TRBJ1-1	TGTGCCAGCAGTTCCAGGGTGAACACTGAAGCTTTCTTT	CASSSRVNTEAFF
.	.	TRBV30	TRBJ1-6	TGTGCCTGGAGTTTAGCAGGGGCAAGCTCCTATAATTCACCCCTCCACTTT	CAWSLAGASSYNSPLHF
.	.	TRBV7-8	TRBJ1-1	TGTGCCAGCAGCTCACAGGGTCGGGTCACTGAAGCTTTCTTT	CASSSQGRVTEAFF
.	.	TRBV11-2	TRBJ1-4	TGTGCCAGCAGCTCCCGGGCGGGGACTCAGGGAAAACTGTTTTTT	CASSSRAGTQGKLFF
.	.	TRBV5-1	TRBJ2-1	TGCGCCAGCAGCTCGGGCCGGGGGAGGTGGAATGAGCAGTTCTTC	CASSSGRGRWNEQFF
.	.	TRBV18	TRBJ2-7	TGTGCCAGCTCACCCCCGGGGCAGTACTACGAGCAGTACTTC	CASSPPGQYYEQYF
.	.	TRBV13	TRBJ2-2	TGTGCCAGCAGCTTAGCCTTCAAGACGAACACCGGGGAGCTGTTTTTT	CASSLAFKTNTGELFF
.	.	TRBV6-5	TRBJ2-2	TGTGCCAGCAGTTCCGGGACTTCGAACACCGGGGAGCTGTTTTTT	CASSSGTSNTGELFF